This entry lists 22 T cell receptor beta chains sequenced from one sample in a study of cytomegalovirus exposure and HLA in healthy donors. Use of 60 Vbeta and 13 Jbeta primers characterized the PCR. Clones were read by immunoSEQ multiplex PCR, and TCRdb kept only the in-frame ones, dropping some. The sample lists more than 200,000 clones, about 80% occurring once. Sequencing was done on a sample of PBMCs. The receptors were gathered from a man aged 40-49 years in good health and CMV-seronegative.

The gene calls are TRBV5-5 and TRBJ1-2; 9 bases map to TRBD1. The CDR3 sequence is 16 residues long. Germline lookup yields CDR1 SGHKS and CDR2 YYEKEE (reference sequence). V gave up 6 bases and J gave up 3 bases; unmatched junction bases: 12. The CDR3 spells CASKPEGTGTHYGYTF. CDR3 coding DNA: TGTGCCAGCAAACCGGAGGGGACAGGGACTCACTATGGCTACACCTTC.

This clone was observed once. The V call is TRBV5-8, the J call TRBJ2-3; tentatively, D is TRBD2 (6 bases). Germline lookup yields CDR1 SGHTS and CDR2 YDEGEE. The CDR3 runs 12 residues. The V end was cut by 7 bases, the J end by 4 bases, with 10 bases between. For the CDR3, the DNA is TGTGCCAGCGGGGTAGCGGCAGATACGCAGTATTTT. This gives the protein CASGVAADTQYF.

The rearrangement joins TRBV6-5 to TRBJ1-2; maybe TRBD1 (6 bases). The CDR3 contains 15 residues. Trimming removed 5 bases from V and 0 bases from J, with 13 bases in between. Germline-derived CDR1 and CDR2 are MNHEY and SVGAGI. CDR3 in amino acids: CASSLTGKANYGYTF. As DNA, the CDR3 is TGTGCCAGCAGTCTCACAGGGAAAGCTAACTATGGCTACACCTTC.

The chain employs TRBV7-3 and TRBJ2-1; tentatively, D is TRBD2 (6 bases). The V gene lost 5 bases and the J gene lost 4 bases, with 15 bases spanning the gap. This CDR3 contains 15 residues. The V gene's germline CDR1 is SGHTA and CDR2 FQGTGA. CDR3 protein: CASSRSGTGYNEQFF. CDR3 DNA sequence: TGTGCCAGCAGCCGTTCCGGGACTGGGTACAATGAGCAGTTCTTC. Using reference TRBV7-3 and TRBJ2-1 for the parts outside the CDR3, the full variable domain is GAGVSQTPSNKVTEKGKYVELRCDPISGHTALYWYRQSLGQGPEFLIYFQGTGAADDSGLPNDRFFAVRPEGSVSTLKIQRTERGDSAVYLCASSRSGTGYNEQFFGPGTRLTVL.

This rearrangement joins TRBV5-1 to TRBJ2-7; weak D call: TRBD2 (6 bases). CDR3 length: 13 amino acids. The germline V gene encodes CDR1 SGHRS and CDR2 YFSETQ. V lost 5 bases, J lost 2 bases, and 11 bases lay in between. CDR3 sequence: CASSLGGPYEQYF. Here the CDR3 DNA reads TGCGCCAGCAGTTTAGGAGGGCCCTACGAGCAGTACTTC.

The chain couples TRBV7-9 to TRBJ2-4; TRBD2 might be the D (6 bases). Trimming cost V 2 bases and J 1 base, with 9 bases left between them. The CDR3 length is 15 residues. Germline V lookup: CDR1 SEHNR, CDR2 FQNEAQ (reference sequence). In DNA, the CDR3 is TGTGCCAGCAGCTTACCAAGCGGGGCCAAAAACATTCAGTACTTC. It yields the protein CASSLPSGAKNIQYF.

V and J are TRBV6-5 and TRBJ2-1; a possible D gene is TRBD1 (6 bases). The CDR3 spans 13 residues. V was cut by 4 bases and J by 8 bases, with 12 bases left in between. Germline V CDR1 and CDR2: MNHEY, SVGAGI. For the CDR3, the DNA is TGTGCCAGCAGTTTACAGGGTCTCGATGAGCAGTTCTTC. It yields the protein CASSLQGLDEQFF.

This sequence joins TRBV4-1 and TRBJ2-1; D is perhaps TRBD2 (6 bases). V was cut by 3 bases and J by 6 bases, with 18 bases left in between. Germline CDR1 reads MGHRA; CDR2 reads YSYEKL. CDR3 size: 16 residues. CDR3 amino acids: CASSQTTSFFVNEQFF. The DNA of the CDR3 is TGCGCCAGCAGCCAGACGACTAGTTTTTTTGTCAATGAGCAGTTCTTC.

The chain links TRBV4-3 to TRBJ1-6; D remains unclear. Germline V gene sequence: CDR1 LGHNA, CDR2 YSLEER. Trimming shortened V by 3 bases and J by 7 bases, and 7 bases separated the two germline ends. The CDR3 loop spans 13 amino acids. CDR3 in amino acids: CASSQGSNSPLHF. The CDR3, as DNA: TGCGCCAGCAGCCAGGGCTCCAATTCACCCCTCCACTTT.

With respect to this clone: The junction departs from germline at one end; a sequencing error may be responsible. The chain uses TRBV28 and TRBJ2-1, with a weak D call TRBD2 (5 bases). The germline gives CDR1 MDHEN, CDR2 SYDVKM. The CDR3 is 14 residues long. The CDR3: CASILDRAEDEQFF. The CDR3 DNA follows: TGTGCCAGCATTTTAGATAGGGCGGAGGATGAGCAGTTCTTC.

This CDR3 reads CSVPGPSSYNEQFF. The CDR3 DNA reads as TGCAGCGTTCCGGGTCCTAGCTCCTACAATGAGCAGTTCTTC. V usage is TRBV29-1 and J usage is TRBJ2-1; no definite D call. The CDR3 totals 14 residues. V shed 5 bases and J shed 0 bases, with 11 bases lying between them. The germline V gene encodes CDR1 SQVTM and CDR2 ANQGSEA.

V is TRBV6-5 and J is TRBJ2-5; D not certain. This CDR3 comprises 13 residues. Per germline, CDR1 MNHEY and CDR2 SVGAGI. V lost 4 bases, J lost 3 bases, and 9 bases lay in between. This chain's CDR3 is CASSFPGEETQYF. The CDR3 DNA follows: TGTGCCAGCAGTTTCCCCGGAGAAGAGACCCAGTACTTC.

The gene calls are TRBV4-2 and TRBJ2-3; 9 nucleotides match TRBD1. CDR1 LGHNA and CDR2 YNFKEQ come from the germline V gene. The CDR3 is 17 residues long. The trim removed 0 bases at V and 1 base at J, leaving 5 bases unmatched. CDR3 coding DNA: TGTGCCAGCAGCCAAGATGGGTACAGGGGGCGCACAGATACGCAGTATTTT. Encoded protein: CASSQDGYRGRTDTQYF.

This clone was detected only once. The rearrangement links TRBV25-1 to TRBJ1-2; unclear D gene. The CDR3 has 14 amino acids. Germline V gives CDR1 MGHDK, CDR2 SYGVNS. V lost 2 bases and J lost 6, with 13 bases in between. CDR3 nucleotides: TGTGCCAGCAGTGAAACCGGCCGAGGCCATGGCTACACCTTC. As protein: CASSETGRGHGYTF.

The V call is TRBV11-2, the J call TRBJ2-7, with TRBD2 matching 11 bases. Trimming cost V 3 bases and J 2 bases; bases outside gene matches: 9. Germline V gives CDR1 SGHAT, CDR2 FQNNGV. CDR3 size: 17 residues. The CDR3: CASSFPLTSGRTYEQYF. CDR3 nucleotides: TGTGCCAGCAGCTTCCCTCTCACTAGCGGGAGAACCTACGAGCAGTACTTC.

CDR3 sequence (DNA): TGCAGCGCCCTACTAGCGGGGCCCTCCTACGAGCAGTACTTC. This translates into CSALLAGPSYEQYF. The gene calls are TRBV29-1 and TRBJ2-5, with 10 positions matching TRBD2. The J call could be wrong; TRBJ2-7 is a better fit for the DNA end. Per germline, CDR1 SQVTM and CDR2 ANQGSEA. The CDR3 has 14 residues.

V is TRBV6-4 and J is TRBJ2-1, with D perhaps matching TRBD2 (6 bases). The CDR3 covers 15 residues. Per germline, CDR1 MRHNA and CDR2 SNTAGT. Trimming pared 6 bases from V and 6 bases from J, leaving 18 bases between. The CDR3 reads CASSLGTTGGNEQFF. DNA of the CDR3: TGTGCCAGCAGCCTCGGGACGACCGGGGGCAATGAGCAGTTCTTC.

This clone was picked up one time. This rearrangement joins TRBV5-6 to TRBJ2-3; D unclear. The CDR3 is 12 amino acids. Germline V gene sequence: CDR1 SGHDT, CDR2 YYEEEE. V lost 1 base and J lost 3, with 3 bases in between. The CDR3 nucleotides read TGTGCCAGCAGCTTGTTAACAGATACGCAGTATTTT. Amino acid sequence: CASSLLTDTQYF.

This sequence joins TRBV6-6 and TRBJ2-3, with a weak D call TRBD1 (5 bases). V was clipped by 7 bases and J by 2 bases, with 16 bases between them. Germline CDR1 MNHNY, CDR2 SVGAGI (reference sequence). The CDR3 loop spans 15 amino acids. CDR3 region: CASKLVGATTDTQYF. In nucleotides, the CDR3 is TGTGCCAGCAAACTCGTTGGGGCCACCACAGATACGCAGTATTTT.

This clone was observed once. J is TRBJ2-7 and V is TRBV27; 7 bases map to TRBD2. This CDR3 is built from 15 residues. J was trimmed by 0 bases and V by 0 bases; bases with no gene match: 2. Germline CDR1 reads MNHEY; CDR2 reads SMNVEV (reference sequence). CDR3 nucleotide sequence: TGTGCCAGCAGTTTATCTGGCGGGAGCTCCTACGAGCAGTACTTC. It translates to CASSLSGGSSYEQYF.

This clone was counted between two and nine times. V usage is TRBV11-1 and J usage is TRBJ1-2; a possible D gene is TRBD1 (5 bases). V lost 4 bases, J lost 4 bases, and 13 bases lay in between. The germline gives CDR1 SGHAT, CDR2 FQDESV (reference sequence). The CDR3 is 14 amino acids. The CDR3 DNA is TGTGCCAGCAGCTCGCAGGACACGTCCTATGGCTACACCTTC. It is translated as CASSSQDTSYGYTF.

This clone was seen a single time. This chain links TRBV28 with TRBJ2-7; TRBD2 might be the D (5 bases). CDR3 length: 17 residues. The ends were cut back, 5 bases at V and 4 bases at J, with 24 bases in the middle. CDR1 is MDHEN and CDR2 is SYDVKM in the germline V gene. The CDR3 protein is CASSQSPSTTRPYEQYF. CDR3 in DNA: TGTGCCAGCAGTCAATCCCCTAGCACCACCCGGCCTTACGAGCAGTACTTC. The full variable domain, its missing parts supplied by reference TRBV28 and TRBJ2-7, is DVKVTQSSRYLVKRTGEKVFLECVQDMDHENMFWYRQDPGLGLRLIYFSYDVKMKEKGDIPEGYSVSREKKERFSLILESASTNQTSMYLCASSQSPSTTRPYEQYFGPGTRLTVT.